These T cell receptor beta chains were read from a single sample in a study of cytomegalovirus exposure and HLA in healthy donors. Some clones are missing from TCRdb's copy, which holds only in-frame ones; the method was immunoSEQ multiplex PCR. The sample lists about 160,000 clones, 60% to 80% occurring once. The specimen was PBMCs. The source of these receptors is a woman in her 50s in good health and CMV-seropositive. CDR3s include the opening cysteine and the closing phenylalanine or tryptophan. The D gene is left open where the match is weak. Size is stated for part of the rows, as once, few or many counts, or as a class when the clone is expanded.

CDR3 DNA,CDR3 protein,J gene,clone size,D gene,V gene
TGTGCCAGCAGACCTTCACCAGGGGGCAACAATCAGCCCCAGCATTTT,CASRPSPGGNNQPQHF,TRBJ1-5,NA,TRBD1,TRBV27
TGTGCCAGCAGCCAAGCACAGGGGTTCAGTTATGAGCAGTTCTTC,CASSQAQGFSYEQFF,TRBJ2-1,few,TRBD1,TRBV5-4
TGTGCCACCGCCCTCTTGGGGCCTGGCACTGAAGCTTTCTTT,CATALLGPGTEAFF,TRBJ1-1,NA,NA,TRBV6-1
TGTGCCAGTAGACGGACAGGATTTAATGAAAAACTGTTTTTT,CASRRTGFNEKLFF,TRBJ1-4,once,TRBD1,TRBV19
TGTGCCAGCAGTTGGTGGCAAACGGGACAGGGGATGGAGCAGTACTTC,CASSWWQTGQGMEQYF,TRBJ2-7,NA,TRBD1,TRBV27
TGCAGCATAAGGGCCGGACTACATCACAATGAGCAGTTCTTC,CSIRAGLHHNEQFF,TRBJ2-1,NA,NA,TRBV29-1
TGTGCCACACAGGGGCGAACCTACGAGCAGTACTTC,CATQGRTYEQYF,TRBJ2-7,NA,TRBD1,TRBV28
TGTGCCAGCTCACCCCAGGATCCTGGTTTCGGAACTAATGAAAAACTGTTTTTT,CASSPQDPGFGTNEKLFF,TRBJ1-4,NA,NA,TRBV18
TGTGCCAGCTCAAGGCGTGAGTGGGCAGGCTCATTCAATGAGCAGTTCTTC,CASSRREWAGSFNEQFF,TRBJ2-1,NA,NA,TRBV18
TGTGCCACAAGGAGGACAGTGAGCACAGATACGCAGTATTTT,CATRRTVSTDTQYF,TRBJ2-3,NA,NA,TRBV6-5
TGTGCCAGCAGCTTCCGGGACAGGATAGTCTATGGCTACACCTTC,CASSFRDRIVYGYTF,TRBJ1-2,NA,TRBD1,TRBV5-6
TGTGCCAGCAGTGAACTTATGAGGGTTAACTATGGCTACACCTTC,CASSELMRVNYGYTF,TRBJ1-2,few,NA,TRBV6-1
TGTGCCTGGAGCCCTAAGGGACAGGGGATCTACGAGCAGTACTTC,CAWSPKGQGIYEQYF,TRBJ2-7,NA,TRBD1,TRBV30
TGTGCCAGCAGTGAGACAGGGTACGGCAACGAGCAGTACTTC,CASSETGYGNEQYF,TRBJ2-7,NA,TRBD1,TRBV27
TGTGCCAGCAGTTTCCTGGGGAGCTCCTACAATGAGCAGTTCTTC,CASSFLGSSYNEQFF,TRBJ2-1,NA,NA,TRBV28
TGTGCCACCCCTGGTGGGGCTGATGGCTACACCTTC,CATPGGADGYTF,TRBJ1-2,NA,NA,TRBV28
TGTGCCAGCAGCTCAGGAGCGGGGACAGGGGATTCACCCCTCCACTTT,CASSSGAGTGDSPLHF,TRBJ1-6,NA,TRBD1,TRBV7-2
TGCGCCAGCAGCTTGGAGGGACAGGGCTATCAGCCCCAGCATTTT,CASSLEGQGYQPQHF,TRBJ1-5,NA,TRBD1,TRBV5-1
TGTGCCAGCAGCTTCTCCCGAGATACGCAGTATTTT,CASSFSRDTQYF,TRBJ2-3,once,NA,TRBV7-9
TGTGCCAGCAGCCAAACAGGGGGAGGAAACACCATATATTTT,CASSQTGGGNTIYF,TRBJ1-3,NA,TRBD1,TRBV5-6
TGCGCCAGCAGCCAAGATAGATCGACAGTAGAGACCCAGTACTTC,CASSQDRSTVETQYF,TRBJ2-5,NA,NA,TRBV4-3
TGTGCCATCAGCGCCGGGACAGGGGGCGCGGGTGGATCACCCCTCCACTTT,CAISAGTGGAGGSPLHF,TRBJ1-6,NA,TRBD1,TRBV10-3
TGTGCCAGCAGTGAAGCTTCCAGCGGGGGGTACAATGAGCAGTTCTTC,CASSEASSGGYNEQFF,TRBJ2-1,NA,TRBD2,TRBV6-1
TGTGCCAGCAGTGATCACGGGAATCAGCCCCAGCATTTT,CASSDHGNQPQHF,TRBJ1-5,NA,NA,TRBV2
TGTGCCAGCAGTTACTCAGCCGGGTCTGAAGCTTTCTTT,CASSYSAGSEAFF,TRBJ1-1,NA,NA,TRBV6-5
TGTGCCAGCAGTTTATCGGTCAACTCCTATGGCTACACCTTC,CASSLSVNSYGYTF,TRBJ1-2,few,NA,TRBV27